This T cell receptor beta chain comes out of a study of technical replicates of blood from several donors. Trimming removed 0 bases from V and 2 bases from J, with 11 bases in between. Germline loops: CDR1 MNHEY, CDR2 SVGAGI. The CDR3 has 15 residues. The protocol was immunoSEQ multiplex PCR, while the TCRdb copy is restricted to in-frame clones and leaves out a portion. The sample holds roughly 70,000 clones; about 91% are singletons and the top ten take about 0.4%. The chain recombines TRBV6-5 with TRBJ2-7; a weak D match, TRBD1 (6 bases). The TCR was taken from a human donor in good health. The specimen sequenced was T cells isolated from PBMCs. The CDR3 DNA is TGTGCCAGCAGTTACTCGCCTGGACAGACCTACGAGCAGTACTTC. Protein: CASSYSPGQTYEQYF.